The clone carrying this TCR beta chain turned up a few times. TCRbeta library construction was performed incorporating unique molecular identifiers. MiXCR was run by TCRdb on the PCR reads, yielding one entry per CDR3 protein. This table holds some 590,000 distinct CDR3 sequences, roughly a tenth found once. Looked up from germline, CDR1 is MNHEY and CDR2 is SMNVEV (reference sequence). V was pared by 1 base and J by 9 bases, with 8 bases of the junction left unmatched. The CDR3 length is 16 residues. The data derive from a study of T-cell reconstitution after alpha-beta-depleted transplantation in children.

This receptor was obtained from a human donor who donated a stem cell graft to a child with acute myeloid leukemia. Specimen: PBMCs from the stem cell graft donor, collected from the stem cell graft. This chain connects TRBV27 to TRBJ2-1; 11 bases map to TRBD2. DNA for the CDR3: TGTGCCAGCAGTTTATTGGCACTAGCGGGAGACTCTGAGCAGTTCTTC. Translated, it gives CASSLLALAGDSEQFF.